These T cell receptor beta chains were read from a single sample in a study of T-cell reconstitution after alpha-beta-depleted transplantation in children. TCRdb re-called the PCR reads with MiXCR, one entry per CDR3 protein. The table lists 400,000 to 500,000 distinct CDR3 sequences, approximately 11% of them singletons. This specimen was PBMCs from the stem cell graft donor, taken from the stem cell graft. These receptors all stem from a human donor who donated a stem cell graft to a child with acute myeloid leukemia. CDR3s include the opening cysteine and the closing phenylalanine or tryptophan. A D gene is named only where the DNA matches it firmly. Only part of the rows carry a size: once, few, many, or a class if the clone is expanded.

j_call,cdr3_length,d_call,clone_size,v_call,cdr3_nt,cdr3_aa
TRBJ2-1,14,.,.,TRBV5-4,TGTGCCAGCAGCTTGGACAGGACCAACAATGAGCAGTTCTTC,CASSLDRTNNEQFF
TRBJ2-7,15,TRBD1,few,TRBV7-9,TGTGCCAGCAGCCGGACAGGGCCGACTCTCGGGGAGCAGTACTTC,CASSRTGPTLGEQYF
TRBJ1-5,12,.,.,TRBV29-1,TGCAGCGCCAGGGAGGGCCAGGGGCCCCAGCATTTT,CSAREGQGPQHF
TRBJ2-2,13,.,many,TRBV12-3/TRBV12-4,TGCGCCAGCAGCCCCCCCGGGACTGGGGAGCTGTTTTTT,CASSPPGTGELFF
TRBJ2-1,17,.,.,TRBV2,TGTGCCAGCAGTACCTTAAAGCGGGACATCTCCTACAATGAGCAGTTCTTC,CASSTLKRDISYNEQFF
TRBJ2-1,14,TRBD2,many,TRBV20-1,TGCAGTGCTAGAAGACTAGCGGTTTACAATGAGCAGTTCTTC,CSARRLAVYNEQFF
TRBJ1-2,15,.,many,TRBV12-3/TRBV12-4,TGTGCCAGCAGTTTAGCGGATAGGCTCTCTCGCGGCTACACCTTC,CASSLADRLSRGYTF
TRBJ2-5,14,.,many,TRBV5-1,TGCGCCAGCAGCTTGGAGGGTCCCAGGGAGACCCAGTACTTC,CASSLEGPRETQYF
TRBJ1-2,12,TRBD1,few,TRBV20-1,TGCAGTGCTAGTTACAGGGGCTATGGCTACACCTTC,CSASYRGYGYTF
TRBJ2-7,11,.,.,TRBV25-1,TGTGCCAGCACCATGACAGGCGAGCAGTACTTC,CASTMTGEQYF
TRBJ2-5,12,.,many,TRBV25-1,TGTGCCAGCAGTGAGAGACTGGAGACCCAGTACTTC,CASSERLETQYF
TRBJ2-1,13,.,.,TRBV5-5,TGTGCCAGCAGCTTGCTGGGCCAGAATGAGCAGTTCTTC,CASSLLGQNEQFF
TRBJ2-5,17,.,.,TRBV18,TGTGCCAGCTCACCGCTCCCGGGACTGACTATCCAAGAGACCCAGTACTTC,CASSPLPGLTIQETQYF
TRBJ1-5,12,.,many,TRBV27,TGTGCCAGCAGTTTCACCAATCAGCCCCAGCATTTT,CASSFTNQPQHF
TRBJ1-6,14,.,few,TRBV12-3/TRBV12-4,TGTGCCAGCAGTTTTCGCAGCCCCAATTCACCCCTCCACTTT,CASSFRSPNSPLHF
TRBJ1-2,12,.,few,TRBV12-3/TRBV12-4,TGTGCCAGCAGTTCCGAATTAAGGGGCTACACCTTC,CASSSELRGYTF
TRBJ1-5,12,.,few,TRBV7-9,TGTGCCAGCAGCTTAGACAGCCAGCCCCAGCATTTT,CASSLDSQPQHF
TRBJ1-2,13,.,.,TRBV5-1,TGCGCCAGCACCTTCGGAGCGGAGGATGGCTACACCTTC,CASTFGAEDGYTF
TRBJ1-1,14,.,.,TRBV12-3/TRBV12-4,TGTGCCAGCAGTTTGGGTACCATGAACACTGAAGCTTTCTTT,CASSLGTMNTEAFF